This TCR beta chain was obtained from a study of cytomegalovirus exposure and HLA in healthy donors. Broader study findings: Later on, an analysis found that several of the most significant clusters appeared to be linked to common viral pathogens, which included parvovirus B19.

Use of 60 Vbeta and 13 Jbeta primers characterized the PCR. The table came from immunoSEQ multiplex PCR; TCRdb's copy has only in-frame clones and leaves some out. The sample holds some 190,000 clones; 75% to 90% are singletons and the top ten take under 1.5%. Comments on this clone: As yet, its antigen is unknown.

CDR3 length: 16 amino acids. CDR1 and CDR2 (germline): MGHRA, YSYEKL. J was trimmed by 1 base and V by 0 bases; bases with no gene match: 4. V is TRBV4-1 and J is TRBJ2-3, with TRBD2 identical over 7 bases. The sequenced sample was PBMCs. This receptor was obtained from a girl aged 10 to 17 in good health and CMV-seropositive. CDR3 DNA sequence: TGCGCCAGCAGCCAAGAGACGGGAGGCGGCACAGATACGCAGTATTTT. It yields the protein CASSQETGGGTDTQYF.